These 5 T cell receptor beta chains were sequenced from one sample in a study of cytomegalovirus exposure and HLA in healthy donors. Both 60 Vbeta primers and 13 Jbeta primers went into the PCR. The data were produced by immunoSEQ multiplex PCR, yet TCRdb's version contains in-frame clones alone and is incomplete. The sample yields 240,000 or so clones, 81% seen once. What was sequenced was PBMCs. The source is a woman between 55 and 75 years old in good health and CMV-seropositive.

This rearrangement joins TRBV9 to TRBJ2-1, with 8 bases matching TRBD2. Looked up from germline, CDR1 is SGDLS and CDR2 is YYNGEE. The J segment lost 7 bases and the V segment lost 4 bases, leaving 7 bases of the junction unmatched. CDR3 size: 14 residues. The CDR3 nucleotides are TGTGCCAGCAGCCCCCAACTAGCGGAAAATGAGCAGTTCTTC. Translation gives CASSPQLAENEQFF.

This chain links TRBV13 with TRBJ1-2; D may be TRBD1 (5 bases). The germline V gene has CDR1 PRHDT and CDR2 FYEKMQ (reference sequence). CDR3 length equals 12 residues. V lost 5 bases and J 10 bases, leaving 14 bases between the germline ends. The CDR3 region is CASSPPRGTYTF. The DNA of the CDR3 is TGTGCCAGCAGCCCACCCCGGGGGACCTACACCTTC.

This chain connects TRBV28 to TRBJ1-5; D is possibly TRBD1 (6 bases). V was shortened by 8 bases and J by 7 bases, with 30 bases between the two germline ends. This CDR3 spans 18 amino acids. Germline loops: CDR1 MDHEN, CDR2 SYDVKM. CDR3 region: CASRRLSQGMAGVQPQHF. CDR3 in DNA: TGTGCCAGCCGCCGTCTCTCACAGGGAATGGCGGGAGTCCAGCCCCAGCATTTT.

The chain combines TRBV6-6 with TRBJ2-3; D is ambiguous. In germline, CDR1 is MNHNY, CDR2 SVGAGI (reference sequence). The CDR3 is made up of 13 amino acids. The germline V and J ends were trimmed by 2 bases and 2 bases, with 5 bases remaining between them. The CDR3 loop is CASSYVATDTQYF. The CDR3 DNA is TGTGCCAGCAGTTACGTGGCCACAGATACGCAGTATTTT.

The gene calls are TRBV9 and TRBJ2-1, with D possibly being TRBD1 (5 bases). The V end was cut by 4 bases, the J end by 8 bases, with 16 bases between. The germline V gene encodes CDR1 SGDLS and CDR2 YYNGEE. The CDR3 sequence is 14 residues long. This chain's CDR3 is CASSSSNQGDEQFF. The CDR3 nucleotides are TGTGCCAGCAGCTCCTCAAACCAGGGTGATGAGCAGTTCTTC. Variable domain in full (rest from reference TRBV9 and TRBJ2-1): DSGVTQTPKHLITATGQRVTLRCSPRSGDLSVYWYQQSLDQGLQFLIQYYNGEERAKGNILERFSAQQFPDLHSELNLSSLELGDSALYFCASSSSNQGDEQFFGPGTRLTVL.